Included here is one TCR beta chain sequence, with context. Sequencing used immunoSEQ multiplex PCR; TCRdb keeps in-frame clones, though not all of them. The sample includes roughly 140,000 clones, about nine tenths of them seen just once. This sample is drawn from a study of blood T cell repertoires in COVID-19. CDR1 is SGDLS, CDR2 YYNGEE, per germline. The CDR3 totals 17 residues. With V trimmed by 0 bases and J by 2 bases, 8 bases remained unmatched. This clonotype originated in a man aged 55 to 70 who had recovered from COVID-19. Sequencing used PBMCs or T cells enriched from blood (not recorded which). V and J are TRBV9 and TRBJ2-3; the match to TRBD2 covers 8 bases. Here the CDR3 DNA reads TGTGCCAGCAGCGTAGCGTCGGGAGGGGGTCCCACAGATACGCAGTATTTT. This translates into CASSVASGGGPTDTQYF. Variable domain in full (rest from reference TRBV9 and TRBJ2-3): DSGVTQTPKHLITATGQRVTLRCSPRSGDLSVYWYQQSLDQGLQFLIQYYNGEERAKGNILERFSAQQFPDLHSELNLSSLELGDSALYFCASSVASGGGPTDTQYFGPGTRLTVL.